The 10 T cell receptor beta chains given below trace back to one sample, sequenced in a study of T cell changes during pregnancy in multiple sclerosis. Sequencing used immunoSEQ multiplex PCR; TCRdb keeps in-frame clones, though not all of them. The sample yields approximately 74,000 clones, 80% to 90% seen once. Specimen: peripheral blood, collected before pregnancy. The source of these receptors is a female donor with multiple sclerosis, enrolled in a pregnancy study.

The V call is TRBV19, the J call TRBJ2-3, with D perhaps matching TRBD1 (6 bases). V lost 2 bases, J lost 0 bases, and 24 bases lay in between. This CDR3 spans 20 amino acids. The V gene's germline CDR1 is LNHDA and CDR2 SQIVND (reference sequence). CDR3 sequence reads: CASSIIRGTPGTSSTDTQYF. Here the CDR3 DNA reads TGTGCCAGTAGTATAATACGAGGGACACCGGGGACCTCTAGCACAGATACGCAGTATTTT.

J is TRBJ1-2 and V is TRBV30; 8 positions agree with TRBD1. The CDR3 totals 15 residues. Germline CDR1 GTSNPN, CDR2 SVGIG (reference sequence). J lost 8 bases, V lost 0 bases, and 11 bases had no gene match. This CDR3 reads CAWSVGIGQGSGYTF. In DNA form, the CDR3 reads TGTGCCTGGAGTGTAGGAATTGGACAGGGTTCGGGCTACACCTTC.

The CDR3 spells CASSSPAPEDTAALNTEAFF. The CDR3 region has the DNA TGCGCCAGCAGTTCCCCCGCCCCGGAGGATACCGCGGCGTTGAACACTGAAGCTTTCTTT. The genes are TRBV10-1 and TRBJ1-1; D remains ambiguous. Trimming removed 5 bases from V and 0 bases from J, with 28 bases in between. The CDR3 runs to 20 residues. Germline-derived CDR1 and CDR2 are WNHNN and SYGVQD (reference sequence).

The chain is built from TRBV7-4 and TRBJ1-5; 8 bases align to TRBD1. The CDR3 is made up of 17 amino acids. The germline gives CDR1 SGHVT, CDR2 SQSDAQ. The trim removed 1 base at V and 5 bases at J, leaving 10 bases unmatched. DNA for the CDR3: TGTGCCAGCAGCTTAGGTGGACAGGGCCCCACCTATCAGCCCCAGCATTTT. Encoded protein: CASSLGGQGPTYQPQHF.

The chain uses TRBV19 and TRBJ1-4; TRBD1 agrees at 9 bases. Germline V gene sequence: CDR1 LNHDA, CDR2 SQIVND (reference sequence). This CDR3 contains 16 residues. J gave up 3 bases and V 9 bases, and 11 bases lay outside the gene matches. CDR3 residues: CASVPGQGKSNEKLFF. The CDR3 bases are TGTGCCAGCGTCCCGGGACAGGGAAAATCTAATGAAAAACTGTTTTTT.

The rearrangement joins TRBV7-6 to TRBJ2-1; D remains ambiguous. Germline assignment: CDR1 SGHVS and CDR2 FNYEAQ. The CDR3 has 15 amino acids. V was cut by 2 bases and J by 3 bases, with 11 bases left in between. The CDR3 DNA follows: TGTGCCAGCAGCTTATCAACAGAAAACTACAATGAGCAGTTCTTC. Protein sequence: CASSLSTENYNEQFF.

This chain connects TRBV29-1 to TRBJ2-1; D not resolved. CDR1 and CDR2 (germline): SQVTM, ANQGSEA. CDR3 size: 13 residues. V lost 7 bases to trimming and J lost 0 bases, with 10 bases between them. The CDR3 DNA is TGCAGCGGAGCGCTACCCTCCTACAATGAGCAGTTCTTC. It specifies CSGALPSYNEQFF.

The chain employs TRBV9 and TRBJ1-2; TRBD1 agrees at 8 bases. The germline V gene has CDR1 SGDLS and CDR2 YYNGEE. Trimming at V came to 3 bases and at J to 8 bases, leaving 15 bases not matched to a gene. The CDR3 covers 16 residues. Here the CDR3 DNA reads TGTGCCAGCAGCGCGGGACAGGACCCGAACGCCGGGGGCTACACCTTC. It yields the protein CASSAGQDPNAGGYTF.

The chain joins TRBV5-6 to TRBJ2-1; 7 bases align to TRBD1. The germline CDR1 and CDR2 sequences are SGHDT and YYEEEE. The trim removed 1 base at V and 7 bases at J, leaving 14 bases unmatched. The CDR3 contains 17 residues. Written as DNA, the CDR3 is TGTGCCAGCAGCTTGACACCTCTGACAGGGCGAGCGAATGAGCAGTTCTTC. Its translation: CASSLTPLTGRANEQFF.

This chain joins TRBV5-5 and TRBJ2-3, with a weak D call TRBD1 (5 bases). The germline V gene encodes CDR1 SGHKS and CDR2 YYEKEE (reference sequence). There are 16 residues in the CDR3. Trimming shortened V by 0 bases and J by 7 bases, and 18 bases separated the two germline ends. The CDR3 here is CASSLGGHTKANTQYF. The CDR3 DNA reads as TGTGCCAGCAGCTTGGGCGGACACACCAAAGCAAATACGCAGTATTTT.